This T cell receptor beta chain was recorded in a study of T cell changes during pregnancy in multiple sclerosis. V shed 5 bases and J shed 8 bases, with 13 bases lying between them. This CDR3 comprises 12 residues. Germline V gives CDR1 SEHNR, CDR2 FQNEAQ (reference sequence). Assay used: immunoSEQ multiplex PCR; TCRdb lists only in-frame clones, some missing. Of tens of thousands of clones listed, 80% to 95% are singletons. In its sample, this clone was seen a few times. This sequence joins TRBV7-9 and TRBJ2-7; D might be TRBD2 (6 bases). The clonotype was recovered from a female donor in good health, enrolled as a control in a pregnancy study. The material sequenced was peripheral blood, taken in the first trimester of pregnancy. CDR3 sequence: CASSERGGQQYF. The CDR3 nucleotides read TGTGCCAGCAGCGAGAGGGGAGGACAGCAGTACTTC.